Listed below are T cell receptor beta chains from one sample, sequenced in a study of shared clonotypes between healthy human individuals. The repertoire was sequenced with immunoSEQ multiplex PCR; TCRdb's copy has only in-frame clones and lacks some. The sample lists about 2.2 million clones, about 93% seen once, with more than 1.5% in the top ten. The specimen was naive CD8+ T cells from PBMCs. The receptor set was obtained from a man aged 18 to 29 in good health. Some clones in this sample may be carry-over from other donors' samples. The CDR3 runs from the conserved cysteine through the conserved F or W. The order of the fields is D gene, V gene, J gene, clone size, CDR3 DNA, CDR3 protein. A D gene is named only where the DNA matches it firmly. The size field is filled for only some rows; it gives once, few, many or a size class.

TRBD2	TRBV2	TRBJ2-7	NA	TGTGCCAGCTTCCGGACTAGCGCATCCTACGAGCAGTACTTC	CASFRTSASYEQYF
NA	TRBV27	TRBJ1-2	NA	TGTGCCAGCAGATCTGCCCGGACCATATATGGCTACACCTTC	CASRSARTIYGYTF
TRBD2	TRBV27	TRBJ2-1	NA	TGTGCCAGCAGTTTTTCGGCGGGAGAGTACGACAATGAGCAGTTCTTC	CASSFSAGEYDNEQFF
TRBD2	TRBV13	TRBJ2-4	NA	TGTGCCAGCAGACCTCCTAGCGGAGAGACCAAAAACATTCAGTACTTC	CASRPPSGETKNIQYF
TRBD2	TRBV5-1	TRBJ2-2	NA	TGCGCCAGCAGCTTGGTGGGAGGGCCATACACCGGGGAGCTGTTTTTT	CASSLVGGPYTGELFF
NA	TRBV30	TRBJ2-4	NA	TGTGCCTGGAGTGTACTAGGGGAAGGTGAGGGAAACATTCAGTACTTC	CAWSVLGEGEGNIQYF
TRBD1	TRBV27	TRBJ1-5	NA	TGTGCCAGCAGATTACAGGGGAGCAATCAGCCCCAGCATTTT	CASRLQGSNQPQHF
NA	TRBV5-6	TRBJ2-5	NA	TGTGCCAGCAGCTTGGCCGGCGGGGCCTGGGAGACCCAGTACTTC	CASSLAGGAWETQYF
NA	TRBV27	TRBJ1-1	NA	TGTGCCAGCAGCCCCCTTTACCGAGGGGGGGAGAACACTGAAGCTTTCTTT	CASSPLYRGGENTEAFF
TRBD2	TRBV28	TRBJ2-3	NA	TGTGCCAGCAGTTTAGACACCATAGCGGGAGGATTTACCACAGATACGCAGTATTTT	CASSLDTIAGGFTTDTQYF
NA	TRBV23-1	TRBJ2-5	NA	TGCGCCAGCAGTCTCAGGTGGCCCCAGTACTTC	CASSLRWPQYF
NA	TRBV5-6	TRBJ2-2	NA	TGTGCCAGCAGCTTGGGGTTCGGGGTCGCCGGGGAGCTGTTTTTT	CASSLGFGVAGELFF
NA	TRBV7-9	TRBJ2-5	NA	TGTGCCAGCAGCTCACAGGCCCCTCAAGAGACCCAGTACTTC	CASSSQAPQETQYF
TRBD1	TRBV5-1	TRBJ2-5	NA	TGCGCCAGCAGCCACCAGGGACAGGGGGGCGAGACCCAGTACTTC	CASSHQGQGGETQYF
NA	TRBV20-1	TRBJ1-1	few	TGCAGTGTCCCCCCAGGCACTGAAGCTTTCTTT	CSVPPGTEAFF
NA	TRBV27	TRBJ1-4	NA	TGTGCCAGCAGAGCAGGGTTTTGGGAAAAACTGTTTTTT	CASRAGFWEKLFF
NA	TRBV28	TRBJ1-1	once	TGTGCCAGCAGTTTAGCCCCGGGCGCTGCGGGTACTGAAGCTTTCTTT	CASSLAPGAAGTEAFF
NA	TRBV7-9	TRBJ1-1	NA	TGTGCCAGCAGCTTAAGCGCGCAATCCATGAACACTGAAGCTTTCTTT	CASSLSAQSMNTEAFF
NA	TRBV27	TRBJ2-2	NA	TGTGCCAGCAGCCCCGACTGGATGAACACCGGGGAGCTGTTTTTT	CASSPDWMNTGELFF
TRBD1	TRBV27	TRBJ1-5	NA	TGTGCCAGCAGTTTATTATTCCAGGGGGGTCAGCCCCAGCATTTT	CASSLLFQGGQPQHF
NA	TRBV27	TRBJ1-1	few	TGTGCCAGCAGTTTTTCTTCCATGTCACCCCGGGGCACTGAAGCTTTCTTT	CASSFSSMSPRGTEAFF
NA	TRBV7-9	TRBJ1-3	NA	TGTGCCAGCAGCGTCGCAGGGACTAAGACTGGAAACACCATATATTTT	CASSVAGTKTGNTIYF
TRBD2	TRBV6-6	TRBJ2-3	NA	TGTGCCAGCAGACTAGCGGGAGTTGAGGAGCTGGATACGCAGTATTTT	CASRLAGVEELDTQYF
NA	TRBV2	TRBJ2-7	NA	TGTGCCAGCAGTGAAGCGCAATTCACCTCGCCCTCCTACGAGCAGTACTTC	CASSEAQFTSPSYEQYF
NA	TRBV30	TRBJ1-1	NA	TGTGCCCGGACAGAGAACACTGAAGCTTTCTTT	CARTENTEAFF